This T cell receptor beta chain is drawn from a study of T-cell memory formation after mild COVID-19. MiXCR, applied by TCRdb to the 5' RACE reads, yields one record per CDR3 protein. This sample has hundreds of thousands of distinct CDR3 sequences, with more than 15% found just once. CDR1 is SGHKS and CDR2 is YYEKEE in the germline V gene (reference sequence). The CDR3 runs 15 residues. The V end lost 4 bases, the J end lost 8 bases, and 19 bases lay between the germline ends. The specimen sequenced was PBMCs or a T cell subset sorted from them (not recorded which). V gene TRBV5-5 combines with J gene TRBJ2-1; D might be TRBD1 or TRBD2, each matching 7 bases. The source of this sequence is an adult woman who had mild COVID-19 (a few samples of this study predate the infection). Cell type and time point are not known. This CDR3 is CASSRGGTAPDEQFF. For the CDR3, the DNA is TGTGCCAGCAGCCGGGGAGGGACAGCTCCGGATGAGCAGTTCTTC.